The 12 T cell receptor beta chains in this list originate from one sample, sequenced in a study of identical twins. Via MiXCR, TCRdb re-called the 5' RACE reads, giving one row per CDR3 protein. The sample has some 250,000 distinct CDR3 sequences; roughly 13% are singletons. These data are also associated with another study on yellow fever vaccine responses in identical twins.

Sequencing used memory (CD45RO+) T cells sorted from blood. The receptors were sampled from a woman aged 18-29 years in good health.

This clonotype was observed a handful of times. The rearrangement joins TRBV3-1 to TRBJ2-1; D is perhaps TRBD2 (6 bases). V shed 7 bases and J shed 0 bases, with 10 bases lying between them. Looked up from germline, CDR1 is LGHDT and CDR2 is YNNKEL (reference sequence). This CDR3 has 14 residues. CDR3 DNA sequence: TGTGCCAGCAAAGCGGGCAGCTCCTACAATGAGCAGTTCTTC. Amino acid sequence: CASKAGSSYNEQFF.

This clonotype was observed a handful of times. In nucleotides, the CDR3 is TGTGCCAGCAGTGAATTTGACAGGTCCGACATAGATACGCAGTATTTT. This gives the protein CASSEFDRSDIDTQYF. The J gene is TRBJ2-3, the V gene TRBV6-1, with D tentatively TRBD1 (6 bases). CDR1 is MNHNS, CDR2 SASEGT, per germline. The length of the CDR3 is 16 residues. V gave up 2 bases and J gave up 5 bases, with 17 bases separating them.

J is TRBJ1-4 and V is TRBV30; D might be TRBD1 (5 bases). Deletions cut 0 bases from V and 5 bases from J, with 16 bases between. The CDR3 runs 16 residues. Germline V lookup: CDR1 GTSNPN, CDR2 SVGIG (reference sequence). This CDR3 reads CAWSVTGPGRNEKLFF. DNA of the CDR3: TGTGCCTGGAGTGTTACAGGACCGGGGAGGAATGAAAAACTGTTTTTT.

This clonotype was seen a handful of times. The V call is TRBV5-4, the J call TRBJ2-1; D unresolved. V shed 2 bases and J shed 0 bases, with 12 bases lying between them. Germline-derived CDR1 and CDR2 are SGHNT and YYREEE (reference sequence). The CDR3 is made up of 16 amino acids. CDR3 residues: CASSFNWRSSYNEQFF. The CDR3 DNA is TGTGCCAGCAGCTTTAATTGGCGGAGCTCCTACAATGAGCAGTTCTTC.

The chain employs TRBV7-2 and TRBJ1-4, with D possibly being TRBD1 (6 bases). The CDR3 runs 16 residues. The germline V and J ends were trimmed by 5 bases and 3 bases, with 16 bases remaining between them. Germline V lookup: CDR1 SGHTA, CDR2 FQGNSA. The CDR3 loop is CASSVNVGTPNEKLFF. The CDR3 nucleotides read TGTGCCAGCAGCGTAAATGTCGGGACACCTAATGAAAAACTGTTTTTT.

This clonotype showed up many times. CDR3 protein: CASSVDGGALDTQYF. The CDR3 DNA reads TGTGCCAGCAGCGTAGATGGGGGGGCCTTGGATACGCAGTATTTT. V and J are TRBV9 and TRBJ2-3, with D maybe TRBD2 (7 bases). The germline V and J ends were trimmed by 0 bases and 6 bases, with 14 bases remaining between them. This CDR3 has 15 residues. Germline CDR1 SGDLS, CDR2 YYNGEE.

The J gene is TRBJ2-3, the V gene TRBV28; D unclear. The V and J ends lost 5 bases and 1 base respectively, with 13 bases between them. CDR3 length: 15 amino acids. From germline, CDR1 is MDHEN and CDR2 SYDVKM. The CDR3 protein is CASSGTAQGTDTQYF. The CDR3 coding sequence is TGTGCCAGCAGTGGTACCGCACAAGGCACAGATACGCAGTATTTT.

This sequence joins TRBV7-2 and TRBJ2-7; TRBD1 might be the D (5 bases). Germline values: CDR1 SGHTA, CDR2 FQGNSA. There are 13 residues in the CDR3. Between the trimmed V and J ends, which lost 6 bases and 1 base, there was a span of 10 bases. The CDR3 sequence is CASRATGSYEQYF. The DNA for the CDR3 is TGTGCCAGCAGAGCCACAGGTTCCTACGAGCAGTACTTC.

The CDR3 nucleotides read TGCAGTGCTAACGAGGAAACAGAGCAGTTCTTC. Encoded protein: CSANEETEQFF. The genes are TRBV20-1 and TRBJ2-1; no firm D call. The CDR3 has 11 amino acids. V was trimmed by 4 bases and J by 10 bases, leaving 11 bases between them. Germline assignment: CDR1 DFQATT and CDR2 SNEGSKA (reference sequence).

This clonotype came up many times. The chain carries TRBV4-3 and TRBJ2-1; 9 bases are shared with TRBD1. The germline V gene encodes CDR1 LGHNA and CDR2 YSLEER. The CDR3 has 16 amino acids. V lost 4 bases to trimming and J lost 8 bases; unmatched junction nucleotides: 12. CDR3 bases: TGCGCCAGCAGCCCTCTTCCCGGGACAGGGAGCGATGAGCAGTTCTTC. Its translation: CASSPLPGTGSDEQFF.

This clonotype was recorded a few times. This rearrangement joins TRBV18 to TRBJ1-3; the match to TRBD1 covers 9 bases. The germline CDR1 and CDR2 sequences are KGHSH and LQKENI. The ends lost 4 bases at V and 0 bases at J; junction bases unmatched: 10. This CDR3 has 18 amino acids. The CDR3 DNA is TGTGCCAGCTCACTTGCCGGGACAGGGTCGTTCTCTGGAAACACCATATATTTT. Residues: CASSLAGTGSFSGNTIYF.

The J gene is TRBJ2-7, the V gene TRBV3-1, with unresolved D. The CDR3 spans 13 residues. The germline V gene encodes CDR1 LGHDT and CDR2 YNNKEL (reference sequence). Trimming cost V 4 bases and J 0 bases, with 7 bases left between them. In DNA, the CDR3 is TGTGCCAGCAGCCCCCTGGGCTCCTACGAGCAGTACTTC. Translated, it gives CASSPLGSYEQYF.